This is a list of T cell receptor beta chains from one sample in a study of blood T cell repertoires in COVID-19. Only in-frame clones appear in the TCRdb table, and some are missing; sequencing was by immunoSEQ multiplex PCR. The profile shows more than 75,000 clones, approximately 82% of them singletons. Sequenced input: peripheral blood. Every receptor here comes from a man in his sixties with acute or convalescent COVID-19. The CDR3 runs from the conserved cysteine through the conserved F or W. The order of the fields is clone size, J gene, V gene, D gene, CDR3 DNA, CDR3 protein. D genes are given only for firm matches. Some rows have no size entry. The others give once, few or many, or a class for an expanded clone.

- TRBJ2-5 TRBV5-1 TRBD2 TGCGCCAGCAGCCTTAGCGGGGGGAATCAAGAGACCCAGTACTTC CASSLSGGNQETQYF
- TRBJ1-1 TRBV23-1 - TGCGCCAGCAGTCAGGGCAGACCCAACACTGAAGCTTTCTTT CASSQGRPNTEAFF
- TRBJ2-3 TRBV7-2 TRBD2 TGTGCCAGCAGCGTGTCTAGCGGGGGGGGAAATACGCAGTATTTT CASSVSSGGGNTQYF
- TRBJ1-6 TRBV5-1 - TGCGCCAGCAGCTTGGACGCAGGGCGTAATTCACCCCTCCACTTT CASSLDAGRNSPLHF
- TRBJ1-5 TRBV19 TRBD1 TGTGCCAGTAGAAGACAGGGAGTCAATCAGCCCCAGCATTTT CASRRQGVNQPQHF
- TRBJ2-3 TRBV6-2/TRBV6-3 - TGTGCCAGCAGTTACTCAGCGGGCCACCGTCCAGATACGCAGTATTTT CASSYSAGHRPDTQYF
- TRBJ1-5 TRBV19 - TGTGCCAGTAGTATGATCGAGAATAGCAATCAGCCCCAGCATTTT CASSMIENSNQPQHF
once TRBJ2-1 TRBV12-3/TRBV12-4 TRBD1 TGTGCCAGCAGTCAAGGACAGGGAGGAGGGCAGTTCTTC CASSQGQGGGQFF
- TRBJ1-1 TRBV28 - TGTGCCAGCACCCTTGGGCTGCGAACTGAAGCTTTCTTT CASTLGLRTEAFF
- TRBJ1-2 TRBV29-1 - TGCAGCGTTGAGGGGACAACTAACTATGGCTACACCTTC CSVEGTTNYGYTF
- TRBJ1-2 TRBV4-2 - TGTGCCAGCAGCCAAAGTTTGTGGCTGGCCTTC CASSQSLWLAF
- TRBJ2-1 TRBV5-4 - TGTGCCAGCAGCTCCAAAGATTCATTCGGGGAGCAGTTCTTC CASSSKDSFGEQFF
- TRBJ2-1 TRBV7-9 - TGTGCCAGCAGCTTTAGACGGGGGGCCGGCGATGAGCAGTTCTTC CASSFRRGAGDEQFF
few TRBJ2-1 TRBV19 TRBD1 TGTGCCAGTAGGCTACAGGGGGGCGACAATGAGCAGTTCTTC CASRLQGGDNEQFF
- TRBJ1-1 TRBV28 TRBD1 TGTGCCAGCAGTTCCGTCGGGACAGTGGTGGGGGCTTTCTTT CASSSVGTVVGAFF
- TRBJ2-2 TRBV28 - TGTGCCAGCAGGGGCAGCCCGAGCGGGGAGCTGTTTTTT CASRGSPSGELFF
- TRBJ1-1 TRBV14 - TGTGCCAGCAGCCATCCGGGGATGAACACTGAAGCTTTCTTT CASSHPGMNTEAFF
- TRBJ1-6 TRBV7-9 TRBD1 TGTGCCAGCAGCCCGGACAGGAATAATTCACCCCTCCACTTT CASSPDRNNSPLHF
once TRBJ2-1 TRBV5-4 TRBD1 TGTGCCAGCAGCTCCGATACGGACAGGGGATACAATGAGCAGTTCTTC CASSSDTDRGYNEQFF
- TRBJ1-4 TRBV5-1 - TGCGCCAGCAGCTTGGCAGGAGGAGGGGAAAAACTGTTTTTT CASSLAGGGEKLFF
- TRBJ2-1 TRBV11-2 TRBD2 TGTGCCAGCAAGGGCGGGGGGGTTTACAATGAGCAGTTCTTC CASKGGGVYNEQFF
once TRBJ2-1 TRBV10-3 - TGTGCCATCAGCCCGACGGGGTCCTACAATGAGCAGTTCTTC CAISPTGSYNEQFF
once TRBJ1-1 TRBV28 - TGTGCCAGCAGAAGCCTGAACACTGAAGCTTTCTTT CASRSLNTEAFF
- TRBJ1-6 TRBV6-4 TRBD1 TGTGCCAGCGGATATTATCCGGGACAGAGCCCTAGCTCCTATAATTCACCCCTCCACTTT CASGYYPGQSPSSYNSPLHF
- TRBJ1-1 TRBV27 - TGTGCCAGCAGCTATCGACAGGCCTTGGGGACTGAAGCTTTCTTT CASSYRQALGTEAFF
- TRBJ2-2 TRBV4-2 TRBD2 TGTGCCAGCAGCACAAGTGTGCTAGCGGGGTACACCGGGGAGCTGTTTTTT CASSTSVLAGYTGELFF
- TRBJ2-7 TRBV6-2/TRBV6-3 - TGTGCCAGCAGTTACGTGGCAGTCTACGAGCAGTACTTC CASSYVAVYEQYF
- TRBJ2-1 TRBV29-1 - TGCAGCGTTGAAGATCGAGGATTTGAGCAGTTCTTC CSVEDRGFEQFF
- TRBJ2-2 TRBV4-3 - TGCGCCAGCAGCCGAGGAGGGGTCACCGGGGAGCTGTTTTTT CASSRGGVTGELFF
once TRBJ1-5 TRBV9 TRBD1 TGTGCCAGCAGCTTAGGGACAGGGGGCGATCAGCCCCAGCATTTT CASSLGTGGDQPQHF
- TRBJ1-4 TRBV12-3/TRBV12-4 - TGTGCCAGCAGTTTGGGGAGAAATGAAAAACTGTTTTTT CASSLGRNEKLFF
- TRBJ1-2 TRBV7-3 - TGTGCCAGCAGCTTAACCCCGGGTATGGACTATGGCTACACCTTC CASSLTPGMDYGYTF
- TRBJ2-1 TRBV9 - TGTGCCAGCAGCGTAGGGTCGACGCGGTCCGGTGAGCAGTTCTTC CASSVGSTRSGEQFF
- TRBJ1-2 TRBV10-3 TRBD1 TGTGCCATCAGTCCCGGGACAGGGGCCTATGGCTACACCTTC CAISPGTGAYGYTF
- TRBJ2-1 TRBV4-1 TRBD2 TGCGCCAGCAGCCAAGATAGGCTAGCGGACAATGAGCAGTTCTTC CASSQDRLADNEQFF
- TRBJ2-5 TRBV2 - TGTGCCAGCAGTGAGTACCGGACACAAGTCCAAGAGACCCAGTACTTC CASSEYRTQVQETQYF
once TRBJ2-1 TRBV10-3 - TGTGCCATCAGTGGGACAGTTTACAATGAGCAGTTCTTC CAISGTVYNEQFF
- TRBJ1-5 TRBV24-1 TRBD1 TGTGCCACCAGCGCCGGGACAGCTAATCAGCCCCAGCATTTT CATSAGTANQPQHF
once TRBJ2-3 TRBV27 TRBD2 TGTGCCAGCAGTGCGGGACTAGCGGGCCGGGCCGTAGATACGCAGTATTTT CASSAGLAGRAVDTQYF
- TRBJ2-1 TRBV14 TRBD2 TGTGCCAGCAGCCGAACAGCGGGGGGTCAGTACAATGAGCAGTTCTTC CASSRTAGGQYNEQFF
few TRBJ1-5 TRBV19 TRBD1 TGTGCCAGTAGTGTGGCAGGGGGGAGCAATCAGCCCCAGCATTTT CASSVAGGSNQPQHF
- TRBJ2-3 TRBV7-6 - TGTGCCAGCAGCTTACTAGGGGGGGAAGGCGGAGATACGCAGTATTTT CASSLLGGEGGDTQYF
- TRBJ2-3 TRBV19 TRBD2 TGTGCCAGTAGTATCGGGGGGAGCGGGGGGACAGATACGCAGTATTTT CASSIGGSGGTDTQYF
- TRBJ2-3 TRBV9 - TGTGCCAGCAGCCCTGGACTATCAGGGAGAGATACGCAGTATTTT CASSPGLSGRDTQYF